The sequence of this T cell receptor beta chain was determined in a study of early stage breast cancer tumors. Study-level results: Blood repertoires resembled normal breast more than tumor.

Produced via immunoSEQ multiplex PCR; TCRdb's table is partial and in-frame only. Of over a thousand clones listed, 70% to 80% were seen once; the top ten hold 12% to 15%. Regarding this clone: Its antigen is unidentified.

The germline gives CDR1 GTSNPN, CDR2 SVGIG (reference sequence). V was trimmed by 1 base and J by 5 bases, leaving 11 bases between them. The CDR3 runs to 13 residues. This chain joins TRBV30 and TRBJ2-5; tentative D call: TRBD1 (6 bases). The sequence was obtained from a person aged 50 to 59 with breast cancer. The sample consisted of normal breast tissue next to the tumor. The CDR3 DNA reads as TGTGCCTGGAGTGCCCACAGGGCGGAGACCCAGTACTTC. This codes for CAWSAHRAETQYF.